These T cell receptor beta chains were read from a single sample in a study of T cell responses to AZD1222 COVID-19 vaccine. The repertoire was sequenced with immunoSEQ multiplex PCR; TCRdb's copy has only in-frame clones and lacks some. This table has about 180,000 clones, 85% to 95% appearing once. The sequences come from peripheral blood, collected 28 days after the second dose of the MenACWY control vaccine. The receptors derive from an adult who received the MenACWY meningococcal vaccine as a control. CDR3s include the opening cysteine and the closing phenylalanine or tryptophan. Each record gives: J gene, clone size, V gene, D gene, CDR3 DNA, CDR3 protein. A D gene is named only where the DNA matches it firmly. Part of the rows lack a size; the others show once, few, many or a class for expanded clones.

TRBJ1-1 . TRBV9 . TGTGCCAGCAGCGTAGCTGGGAACACTGAAGCTTTCTTT CASSVAGNTEAFF
TRBJ1-5 . TRBV19 . TGTGCCAGTCGGTTTAATACAGCTTCCTATAGCAATCAGCCCCAGCATTTT CASRFNTASYSNQPQHF
TRBJ2-7 . TRBV5-6 TRBD2 TGTGCCAGCACCCTAGCGGGTCGCTCCTACGAGCAGTACTTC CASTLAGRSYEQYF
TRBJ1-1 . TRBV18 . TGTGCCAGCTCGCGACAGACAAACACTGAAGCTTTCTTT CASSRQTNTEAFF
TRBJ2-3 . TRBV5-6 TRBD2 TGTGCCAGCAGCCTACGGACTAGCGGCACAGATACGCAGTATTTT CASSLRTSGTDTQYF
TRBJ2-3 . TRBV18 . TGTGCCAGCTCGACAGGTAGCACAGATACGCAGTATTTT CASSTGSTDTQYF
TRBJ1-2 . TRBV3-1/TRBV3-2 . TGTGCCAGCAGCCTTACTCTGACGGATGGCTACACCTTC CASSLTLTDGYTF
TRBJ2-1 . TRBV2 TRBD2 TGTGCCAGCAACCGTCTAGCGGGGGAGGACAATGAGCAGTTCTTC CASNRLAGEDNEQFF
TRBJ1-1 . TRBV7-9 . TGTGCCAGCAGCCCAGACTACACTGAAGCTTTCTTT CASSPDYTEAFF
TRBJ1-2 . TRBV5-4 TRBD1 TGTGCCAGCAGCACCGCCGGGACAGGGGTCGGCTACACCTTC CASSTAGTGVGYTF
TRBJ2-7 . TRBV21-1 . TGTGCCAGCAGCAAAGGGGTAGGCAGGCCCCTTTCCTACGAGCAGTACTTC CASSKGVGRPLSYEQYF
TRBJ2-7 . TRBV5-1 TRBD1 TGCGCCAGCAGCTTCGAGGGACAGGGGGCAAACGAGCAGTACTTC CASSFEGQGANEQYF
TRBJ1-5 . TRBV7-9 . TGTGCCAGCAGCTTAGCGGATCAGCCCCAGCATTTT CASSLADQPQHF
TRBJ1-1 . TRBV30 . TGTGCCTGGAGTCCCGGGACGAACACTGAAGCTTTCTTT CAWSPGTNTEAFF
TRBJ1-2 . TRBV10-3 . TGTGCCATCAGACCCGGGACGAACTATGGCTACACCTTC CAIRPGTNYGYTF
TRBJ1-4 . TRBV28 . TGTGCCAGCAGTCTTATGCAGGACACAACTAATGAAAAACTGTTTTTT CASSLMQDTTNEKLFF
TRBJ1-2 . TRBV19 . TGTGCCAGTAGGCCGGTCCCAGCTTATGGCTACACCTTC CASRPVPAYGYTF
TRBJ1-1 . TRBV19 . TGTGCCAGTGTCCAGGGAGCCATGAACACTGAAGCTTTCTTT CASVQGAMNTEAFF
TRBJ1-1 . TRBV12-3/TRBV12-4 . TGTGCCAGCAGCTTACCAGGCTCTGAAGCTTTCTTT CASSLPGSEAFF
TRBJ1-2 . TRBV18 . TGTGCCAGCTCACCATCCCCAGGGGACGGCTACACCTTC CASSPSPGDGYTF
TRBJ2-7 . TRBV6-5 . TGTGCCAGCAGACCCCCAGGCCCCAAGCCCGAGCAGTACTTC CASRPPGPKPEQYF
TRBJ1-2 once TRBV6-5 TRBD1 TGTGCCACCCAAGCAGGGGGGCTTCACTATGGCTACACCTTC CATQAGGLHYGYTF
TRBJ1-5 . TRBV7-9 . TGTGCCAGCAGCTTAGATGGGCAGGGTGGGAATCAGCCCCAGCATTTT CASSLDGQGGNQPQHF
TRBJ2-5 . TRBV7-7 . TGTGCCAGCAGCGCCAACAGGGGAGGAGAGACCCAGTACTTC CASSANRGGETQYF
TRBJ1-1 . TRBV5-6 . TGTGCCAGCAGCTTGCCCGGGGCCCAAAACACTGAAGCTTTCTTT CASSLPGAQNTEAFF
TRBJ2-5 . TRBV13 . TGTGCCAGCAGCTTACGGGCAGGAGGGCAAGAGACCCAGTACTTC CASSLRAGGQETQYF
TRBJ2-7 few TRBV7-9 TRBD2 TGTGCCAGCTGTCTAGCGGGGGGGGACGAGCAGTACTTC CASCLAGGDEQYF
TRBJ2-7 . TRBV6-6 TRBD2 TGTGCCATCTGCGACGGGGGGTACGAGCAGTACTTC CAICDGGYEQYF
TRBJ2-2 . TRBV6-2/TRBV6-3 . TGTGCCAGCAGTCATCAGAACACCGGGGAGCTGTTTTTT CASSHQNTGELFF
TRBJ2-3 . TRBV6-6 . TGTGCCAGCAGTTACGGACGGAACGCAGATACGCAGTATTTT CASSYGRNADTQYF
TRBJ1-2 . TRBV27 . TGTGCCAGCAGTTTAGGCCCGGCCTATGGCTACACCTTC CASSLGPAYGYTF
TRBJ1-6 . TRBV6-5 . TGTGCCAGCATACCGAAAGTGGGAAATTCACCCCTCCACTTT CASIPKVGNSPLHF
TRBJ1-5 . TRBV10-3 . TGTGCCATCAGGGAACAGCCGAATCAGCCCCAGCATTTT CAIREQPNQPQHF
TRBJ2-2 . TRBV3-1/TRBV3-2 TRBD2 TGTGCCAGCAGCCGGACTAGCCGGTCACCCGGGGAGCTGTTTTTT CASSRTSRSPGELFF
TRBJ1-2 . TRBV2 . TGTGCCAGCAACCCCCAGGGAACAGCTTATGGCTACACCTTC CASNPQGTAYGYTF
TRBJ1-3 . TRBV6-1 . TGTGCCAGCAGTGAAGGGGTTGGAAACACCATATATTTT CASSEGVGNTIYF
TRBJ1-2 . TRBV20-1 . TGCAGTGCTAGAGACACCTATGGCTACACCTTC CSARDTYGYTF
TRBJ1-2 . TRBV19 . TGTGCCAGTAGTATTCGCGGGGATGGCTACACCTTC CASSIRGDGYTF
TRBJ1-2 . TRBV7-9 . TGTGCCAGCAGCTTTTTGTCCACGACAGCGCACACAGATGGCTACACCTTC CASSFLSTTAHTDGYTF
TRBJ2-7 . TRBV19 . TGTGCCAGTAGTATAGCCCCAGGCCACTCCTACGAGCAGTACTTC CASSIAPGHSYEQYF
TRBJ1-5 . TRBV19 . TGTGCCAGTAGTATAACCCCAGGGGTTCAGCCCCAGCATTTT CASSITPGVQPQHF